The 24 T cell receptor delta chains below were found in one sample sequenced in a study of delta chain sequences of gamma delta T cells. TCRdb made new clone calls on the PCR reads using CATT. The sample records about 3,400 delta-chain clones, under 80% being singletons. Sequenced: a tumor sample. The receptors come from a human donor with breast cancer.

As concerns this clone: One junction end does not reproduce the germline sequence, and a read error may be involved. The V and J genes are TRDV2 and TRDJ1, with D possibly TRDD3 on 6 matching bases. There are 20 residues in the CDR3. Germline lookup yields CDR1 GEAIGNYY and CDR2 EKD. The CDR3 is CACDSATYWVIQFFTDILIF. The CDR3 bases are TGTGCCTGTGACTCGGCGACGTACTGGGTGATACAGTTTTTCACAGATATACTCATCTTT.

The CDR3 here is CACDPLLRDTLYTDKLIF. The CDR3 DNA reads TGTGCCTGTGACCCTTTACTGCGGGACACACTGTACACCGATAAACTCATCTTT. This chain connects TRDV2 to TRDJ1, with D unresolved. The germline CDR1 and CDR2 sequences are GEAIGNYY and EKD. This CDR3 has 18 amino acids. The V end lost 3 bases, the J end lost 0 bases, and 22 bases lay between the germline ends.

There are a few counts of this clone. TCRdb has a much larger clone's protein, which differs at residue 17 from the translation of this DNA, likely because of a read error; what is shown is the protein translated from the DNA. V gene TRDV2 combines with J gene TRDJ1; TRDD3 aligns across 12 bases. The germline CDR1 and CDR2 sequences are GEAIGNYY and EKD. The CDR3 sequence is 19 residues long. As DNA, the CDR3 is TGTGCCTGTGACACTATAGGCTGGGGGATACGCGACGGGGTCGATAAACCCATCTTT. Translation: CACDTIGWGIRDGVDKPIF.

This clone was picked up a small number of times. This DNA's translation and the protein TCRdb lists, from a much larger clone, do not match at residues 2 and 3, likely due to a read error; the protein shown is translated from the DNA. The chain couples TRDV2 to TRDJ1; 9 bases fit TRDD3. The CDR3 extends over 16 amino acids. CDR1 and CDR2 from the germline V gene are GEAIGNYY and EKD. CDR3 DNA sequence: TGTTCCTTTGATCCACTGGGGGACCCGTACACCGATAAACTCATCTTT. Encoded protein: CSFDPLGDPYTDKLIF.

The gene calls are TRDV2 and TRDJ1, with 8 positions matching TRDD3. The germline V gene encodes CDR1 GEAIGNYY and CDR2 EKD. This CDR3 contains 16 residues. CDR3 sequence: CALVGDAQEGTDKLIF. The CDR3, as DNA: TGTGCTTTGGTGGGGGATGCACAGGAAGGGACCGATAAACTCATCTTT.

The sample holds a few counts of this clone. The mismatch at residue 6 between this DNA's translation and the TCRdb protein of a much larger clone likely reflects a read error; the protein shown is translated from the DNA. This chain connects TRDV2 to TRDJ1; maybe TRDD3 (5 bases). The CDR3 totals 16 residues. Trimming took off 5 bases at V and 0 bases at J, with 18 bases between the two ends. Germline CDR1 GEAIGNYY, CDR2 EKD. CDR3 loop: CACVSQDGDHTDKLIF. In DNA, the CDR3 is TGTGCCTGTGTCTCCCAGGACGGGGACCACACCGATAAACTCATCTTT.

Relative to its sample, this clone is medium-sized. The TCRdb protein, from a much larger clone, departs from this DNA's translation at residue 17, likely by read error; the protein shown derives from the DNA. The gene calls are TRDV2 and TRDJ1, with a possible D match to TRDD3 (6 bases). This CDR3 is 20 amino acids long. Germline CDR1 is GEAIGNYY and CDR2 is EKD. DNA for the CDR3: TGTGCCTGTGACACCGTGTCAAGGGAGGGGGACCGACCTTACACCGATCAACTCATCTTT. It specifies CACDTVSREGDRPYTDQLIF.

The chain joins TRDV2 to TRDJ1; TRDD3 agrees at 7 bases. The DNA matches TRDJ2 better at its end, which makes the J call doubtful. The CDR3 is 15 residues long. CDR1 and CDR2 (germline): GEAIGNYY, EKD. CDR3 residues: CACYPLGEDADNLFF. DNA for the CDR3: TGTGCCTGTTACCCCTTGGGGGAGGACGCCGATAACCTCTTCTTT.

The J gene was not called, though the V gene is TRDV2. This CDR3 has 15 residues. Germline V lookup: CDR1 GEAIGNYY, CDR2 EKD. CDR3 loop: CACDTVVQGFEHLFF. Written as DNA, the CDR3 is TGTGCCTGTGACACCGTAGTTCAGGGATTTGAACACCTCTTTTTT.

The V gene was left uncalled, and the J gene is TRDJ1; the DNA was not compared with TRDD3, the D call given in the table. There are 14 residues in the CDR3. This CDR3 reads CSGRRTEYEEKLIF. The CDR3 DNA reads TGTTCGGGGCGTCGCACTGAGTACGAAGAGAAACTCATCTTT.

This clone was observed a handful of times. The mismatch at residue 3 between this DNA's translation and the TCRdb protein of a much larger clone likely reflects a read error; the protein shown is translated from the DNA. This rearrangement joins TRAV29/DV5 to TRDJ1; 11 nucleotides match TRDD3. Unmatched junction bases numbered 14, after V lost 7 bases and J lost 0 bases. Per the germline V gene, CDR1 is NSMFDY and CDR2 is ISSIKDK. The CDR3 is 17 amino acids. The DNA for the CDR3 is TGTGCATCATCATTTCCGTGGGGGATACGGGACACCGATAAACTCATCTTT. This codes for CASSFPWGIRDTDKLIF.

This clone was recorded only once. One end of the junction is discordant with germline, which a read error may explain. The V call is TRDV2, the J call TRDJ1; tentative D call: TRDD3 (5 bases). There are 20 residues in the CDR3. Per the germline V gene, CDR1 is GEAIGNYY and CDR2 is EKD. The CDR3 sequence is CACDTESSEWGRVYADKLIF. The CDR3 DNA reads as TGTGCTTGTGACACAGAATCTAGCGAGTGGGGACGAGTTTACGCGGATAAACTCATCTTT.

As for this clone: A junction end diverges from the germline sequence, so it may reflect a read error. J is TRDJ3 and V is TRDV2; TRDD3 aligns across 7 bases. CDR1 is GEAIGNYY and CDR2 is EKD in the germline V gene. This CDR3 comprises 21 residues. The CDR3 loop is CARDTCSGGRTKSWYTRQMFF. For the CDR3, the DNA is TGTGCCCGTGACACCTGCTCTGGGGGTCGTACTAAATCCTGGTACACACGACAGATGTTTTTC.

On this clone: TCRdb assigns this DNA the protein of a much larger clone, which departs from its translation at residue 6; this likely reflects a read error, and the protein shown comes from translating the DNA. The chain uses TRDV2 and TRDJ1; D gene unclear. CDR1 GEAIGNYY and CDR2 EKD come from the germline V gene. This CDR3 contains 14 residues. V was trimmed by 3 bases and J by 0 bases, leaving 10 bases between them. CDR3 amino acids: CACDSLDHTDKLIF. The DNA of the CDR3 is TGTGCCTGTGACTCCCTTGACCACACCGATAAACTCATCTTT.

This chain joins TRDV2 and TRDJ1, with 12 bases lining up with TRDD3. Unmatched junction bases numbered 25, after V lost 3 bases and J lost 3 bases. The germline CDR1 and CDR2 sequences are GEAIGNYY and EKD. CDR3 size: 22 residues. CDR3 amino acids: CACDSVPTFELGDTPEADKLIF. Written as DNA, the CDR3 is TGTGCCTGTGACTCAGTTCCTACGTTCGAACTGGGGGATACTCCCGAGGCCGATAAACTCATCTTT.

This clone occurred once. The CDR3 sequence is CACDLSTGGYASWDTRHMFF. For the CDR3, the DNA is TGTGCCTGTGATCTGAGTACTGGGGGATACGCGTCCTGGGATACCCGCCACATGTTTTTC. The rearrangement joins TRDV2 to TRDJ3; 13 positions agree with TRDD3. CDR3 length equals 20 residues. Looked up from germline, CDR1 is GEAIGNYY and CDR2 is EKD. J lost 19 bases, V lost 4 bases, and 27 bases had no gene match.

As regards this clone: A read error may account for a junction end that differs from germline. The V and J genes are TRDV2 and TRDJ1; 7 nucleotides align to TRDD3. Germline loops: CDR1 GEAIGNYY, CDR2 EKD. This CDR3 is built from 16 residues. CDR3 sequence reads: CACDTVGGRDTDKIIF. The CDR3 DNA reads as TGTGCCTGTGACACCGTTGGGGGACGGGACACCGATAAAATCATCTTT.

As regards this clone: The TCRdb protein comes from a much larger clone and disagrees with this DNA's translation at residue 2, likely due to a read error; the protein given here is derived from the DNA. This chain joins TRDV2 and TRDJ1; TRDD3 agrees at 12 bases. CDR1 is GEAIGNYY, CDR2 EKD, per germline. This CDR3 contains 16 residues. CDR3 loop: CSCDELLGDTTDKLIF. DNA for the CDR3: TGTTCCTGTGACGAACTACTGGGGGATACCACCGATAAACTCATCTTT.

As to this clone: TCRdb assigns this DNA the protein of a much larger clone, which departs from its translation at residue 5; this likely reflects a read error, and the protein shown comes from translating the DNA. CDR3: CACDPSTSWDTRQMFF. The CDR3 DNA is TGTGCCTGTGACCCATCTACCTCCTGGGACACCCGACAGATGTTTTTC. The genes are TRDV2 and TRDJ3; D gene unclear. CDR1 is GEAIGNYY and CDR2 is EKD in the germline V gene. The CDR3 is 16 amino acids. V was shortened by 3 bases and J by 0 bases, with 8 bases between the two germline ends.

By sample fraction, this clone is medium-sized. This DNA translates differently at residue 6 from the TCRdb protein, which is that of a much larger clone; a read error is likely, and the protein shown is the DNA's own translation. The rearrangement links TRDV2 to TRDJ1, with TRDD3 matching over 7 bases. Unmatched junction bases numbered 14, after V lost 3 bases and J lost 8 bases. The CDR3 is 15 amino acids. The V gene's germline CDR1 is GEAIGNYY and CDR2 EKD. The CDR3 bases are TGTGCCTGTGACGAATTCACTGGGGATAAAGGGAAACTCATCTTT. It translates to CACDEFTGDKGKLIF.

A J gene of TRDJ1 was called, though the V gene was not. The length of the CDR3 is 15 residues. The CDR3 sequence is CASFTLRLNTDKLIF. The CDR3 DNA is TGTGCCTCATTCACACTCCGCTTGAACACCGATAAACTCATCTTT.

The genes are TRDV1 and TRDJ1, with TRDD3 matching over 9 bases. Trimming removed 1 base from V and 0 bases from J; junction bases left unmatched: 42. This CDR3 contains 29 residues. Germline V gives CDR1 TSWWSYY, CDR2 QGS. The CDR3 coding sequence is TGTGCTCTTGGGGAACCAATCTTAGTGGGGGATAGGCGGGATGGATGCTTCGGGATGTTGGGTATCTACACCGATAAACTCATCTTT. Residues: CALGEPILVGDRRDGCFGMLGIYTDKLIF.

The V call is TRDV1, the J call TRDJ1, with TRDD3 matching 10 bases. J lost 4 bases, V lost 4 bases, and 15 bases had no gene match. Germline V gene lookup returns CDR1 TSWWSYY and CDR2 QGS. The CDR3 is 18 residues long. The chain's CDR3 is CALGVVLGGYGGGDKLIF. CDR3 bases: TGTGCTCTTGGGGTCGTACTCGGGGGATACGGGGGCGGCGATAAACTCATCTTT.

This chain joins TRDV2 and TRDJ1, with TRDD3 matching over 7 bases. This CDR3 spans 20 amino acids. Per germline, CDR1 GEAIGNYY and CDR2 EKD. CDR3 DNA sequence: TGTTCTTTTGTCATCGTGTCAAGGGAGGGGGATCGACCTTACTCCGATAAACTCATCTTT. It yields the protein CSFVIVSREGDRPYSDKLIF.